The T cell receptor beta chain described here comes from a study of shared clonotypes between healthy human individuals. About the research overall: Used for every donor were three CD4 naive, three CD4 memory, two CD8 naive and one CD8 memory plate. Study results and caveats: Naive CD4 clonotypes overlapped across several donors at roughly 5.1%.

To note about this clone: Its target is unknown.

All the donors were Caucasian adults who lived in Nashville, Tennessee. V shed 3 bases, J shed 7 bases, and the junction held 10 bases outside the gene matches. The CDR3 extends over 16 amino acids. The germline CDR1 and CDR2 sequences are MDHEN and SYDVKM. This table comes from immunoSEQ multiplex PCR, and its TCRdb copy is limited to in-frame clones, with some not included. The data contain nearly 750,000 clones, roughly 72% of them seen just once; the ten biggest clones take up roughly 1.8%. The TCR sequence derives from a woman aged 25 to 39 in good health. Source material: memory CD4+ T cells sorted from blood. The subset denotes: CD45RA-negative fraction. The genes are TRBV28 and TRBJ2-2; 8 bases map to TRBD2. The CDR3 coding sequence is TGTGCCAGCAGTTTCGGGGGGGCTCCAGTTGGCGGGGAGCTGTTTTTT. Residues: CASSFGGAPVGGELFF.